What follows describes a single T cell receptor beta chain. What it binds is unknown. This CDR3 is built from 13 residues. V was clipped by 0 bases and J by 8 bases, with 13 bases between them. Germline-derived CDR1 and CDR2 are SQVTM and ANQGSEA. These data come from a study of response to subunit inactivated influenza vaccine. Whole-study results and caveats: Authors suggested each seasonal influenza vaccination recruits few new T cells.

TCRdb fed the RT-PCR reads into MiXCR, producing one record per CDR3 protein. Here the sample spans 500,000 to 600,000 distinct CDR3 sequences, about 17% being singletons. This chain uses TRBV29-1 with TRBJ1-2; D might be TRBD1 (5 bases). The source of this sequence is a man aged 45 to 75 who received an inactivated influenza vaccine. Sequences were derived from CD4+ T cells sorted from PBMCs, sampled around 25 months after vaccination. The CDR3 reads CSVEERSGWGYTF. The DNA for the CDR3 is TGCAGCGTTGAAGAGCGGTCAGGGTGGGGCTACACCTTC.